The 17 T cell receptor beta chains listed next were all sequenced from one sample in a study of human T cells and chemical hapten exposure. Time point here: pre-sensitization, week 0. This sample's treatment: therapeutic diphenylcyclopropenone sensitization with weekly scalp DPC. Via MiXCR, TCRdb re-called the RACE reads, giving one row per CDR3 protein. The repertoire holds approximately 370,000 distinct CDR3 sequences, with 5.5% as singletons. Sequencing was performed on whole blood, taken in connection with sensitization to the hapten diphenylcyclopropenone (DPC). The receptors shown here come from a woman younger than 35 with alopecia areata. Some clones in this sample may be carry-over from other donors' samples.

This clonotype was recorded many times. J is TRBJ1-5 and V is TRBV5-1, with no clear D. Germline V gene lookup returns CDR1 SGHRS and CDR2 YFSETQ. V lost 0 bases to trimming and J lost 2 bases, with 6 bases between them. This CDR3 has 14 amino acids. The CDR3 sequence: CASSLGSGNQPQHF. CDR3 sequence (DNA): TGCGCCAGCAGCTTGGGGTCGGGCAATCAGCCCCAGCATTTT.

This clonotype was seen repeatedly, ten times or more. The CDR3 sequence is CASNHRGIDGYTF. CDR3 nucleotide sequence: TGTGCCAGCAATCACAGGGGGATTGATGGCTACACCTTC. The chain uses TRBV7-8 and TRBJ1-2; 8 nucleotides match TRBD1. V shed 7 bases and J 6 bases; nucleotides not matched to a gene: 7. Germline loops: CDR1 SGHVS, CDR2 FQNEAQ. The CDR3 extends over 13 amino acids.

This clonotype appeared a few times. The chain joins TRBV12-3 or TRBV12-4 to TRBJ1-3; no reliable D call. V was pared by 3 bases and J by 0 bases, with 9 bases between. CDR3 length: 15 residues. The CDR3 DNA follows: TGTGCCAGCAGTTTTTCCAGGAGCTCTGGAAACACCATATATTTT. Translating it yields CASSFSRSSGNTIYF.

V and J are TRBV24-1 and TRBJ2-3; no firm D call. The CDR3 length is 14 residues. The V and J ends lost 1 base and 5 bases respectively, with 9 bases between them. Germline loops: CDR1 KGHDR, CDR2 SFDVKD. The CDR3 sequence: CATSDFNSQDTQYF. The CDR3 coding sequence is TGTGCCACCAGTGATTTTAACAGTCAAGATACGCAGTATTTT.

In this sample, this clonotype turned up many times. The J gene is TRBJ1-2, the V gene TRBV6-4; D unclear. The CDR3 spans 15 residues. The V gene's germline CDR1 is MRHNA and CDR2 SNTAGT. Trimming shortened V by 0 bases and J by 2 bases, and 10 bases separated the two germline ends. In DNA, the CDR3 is TGTGCCAGCAGTGACTCCGCCACCCGCAACTATGGCTACACCTTC. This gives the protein CASSDSATRNYGYTF.

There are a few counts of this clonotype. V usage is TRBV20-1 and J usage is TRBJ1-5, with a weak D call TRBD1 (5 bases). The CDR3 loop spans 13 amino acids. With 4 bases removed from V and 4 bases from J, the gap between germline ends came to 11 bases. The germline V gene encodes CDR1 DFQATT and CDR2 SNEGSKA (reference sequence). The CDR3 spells CSAIDRTNQPQHF. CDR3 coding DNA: TGCAGTGCTATAGACAGAACTAATCAGCCCCAGCATTTT.

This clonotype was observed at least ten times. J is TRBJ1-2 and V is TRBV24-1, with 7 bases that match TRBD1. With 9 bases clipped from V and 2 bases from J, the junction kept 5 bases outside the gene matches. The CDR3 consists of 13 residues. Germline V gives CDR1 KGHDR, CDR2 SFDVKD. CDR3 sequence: CATVTGRNYGYTF. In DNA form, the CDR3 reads TGTGCCACCGTGACAGGGCGGAACTATGGCTACACCTTC.

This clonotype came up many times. Here the CDR3 reads CASSVAPLAGGVDEQFF. CDR3 in DNA: TGTGCCAGCAGCGTAGCTCCTTTAGCGGGGGGAGTGGATGAGCAGTTCTTC. V and J are TRBV9 and TRBJ2-1; 10 bases are a match to TRBD2. J lost 8 bases, V lost 0 bases, and 11 bases had no gene match. The CDR3 totals 17 residues. Germline V CDR1 and CDR2: SGDLS, YYNGEE.

The CDR3 protein is CASRTGQPNYGYTF. CDR3 coding DNA: TGTGCCAGCAGAACTGGACAGCCTAACTATGGCTACACCTTC. The chain employs TRBV6-6 and TRBJ1-2; weak D call: TRBD1 (6 bases). The V gene's germline CDR1 is MNHNY and CDR2 SVGAGI (reference sequence). V shed 6 bases and J shed 0 bases, with 11 bases lying between them. The CDR3 runs to 14 residues.

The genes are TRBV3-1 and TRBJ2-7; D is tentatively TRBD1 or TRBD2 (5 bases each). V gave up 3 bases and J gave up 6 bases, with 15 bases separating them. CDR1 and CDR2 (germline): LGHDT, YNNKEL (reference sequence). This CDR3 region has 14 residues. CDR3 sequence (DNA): TGTGCCAGCAGCCACCGGGACCCAAAGAGCGAGCAGTACTTC. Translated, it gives CASSHRDPKSEQYF.

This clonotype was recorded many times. Written as DNA, the CDR3 is TGTGCCAGCAGTTCGCCGGGACAGGGTGTTATTTATGGCTACACCTTC. Its protein product is CASSSPGQGVIYGYTF. The chain is built from TRBV28 and TRBJ1-2; TRBD1 agrees at 9 bases. This CDR3 has 16 amino acids. V dropped 4 bases and J dropped 5; count of bases not matched to a gene: 11. Germline V gene data show CDR1 as MDHEN and CDR2 as SYDVKM.

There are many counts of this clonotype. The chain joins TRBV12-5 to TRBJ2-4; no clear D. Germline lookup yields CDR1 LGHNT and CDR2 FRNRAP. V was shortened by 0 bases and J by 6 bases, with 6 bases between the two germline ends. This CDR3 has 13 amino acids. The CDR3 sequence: CASGLVEVNIQYF. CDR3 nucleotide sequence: TGTGCTAGTGGTTTGGTAGAGGTAAACATTCAGTACTTC.

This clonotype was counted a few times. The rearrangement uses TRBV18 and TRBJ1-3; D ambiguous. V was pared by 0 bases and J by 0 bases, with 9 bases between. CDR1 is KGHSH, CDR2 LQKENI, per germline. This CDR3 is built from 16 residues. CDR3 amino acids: CASSPPSGDSGNTIYF. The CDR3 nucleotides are TGTGCCAGCTCACCACCGTCCGGAGACTCTGGAAACACCATATATTTT.

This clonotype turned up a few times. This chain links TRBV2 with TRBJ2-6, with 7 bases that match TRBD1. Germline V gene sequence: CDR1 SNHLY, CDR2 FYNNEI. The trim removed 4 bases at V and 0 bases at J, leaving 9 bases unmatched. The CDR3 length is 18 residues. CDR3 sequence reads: CASSGGTAGPSGANVLTF. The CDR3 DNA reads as TGTGCCAGCAGTGGGGGGACAGCCGGCCCCTCTGGGGCCAACGTCCTGACTTTC.

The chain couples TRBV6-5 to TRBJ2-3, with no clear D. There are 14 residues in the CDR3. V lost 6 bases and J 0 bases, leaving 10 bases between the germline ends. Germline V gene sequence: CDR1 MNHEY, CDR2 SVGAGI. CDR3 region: CASRITYSTDTQYF. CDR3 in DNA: TGTGCCAGCAGGATTACTTATAGCACAGATACGCAGTATTTT.

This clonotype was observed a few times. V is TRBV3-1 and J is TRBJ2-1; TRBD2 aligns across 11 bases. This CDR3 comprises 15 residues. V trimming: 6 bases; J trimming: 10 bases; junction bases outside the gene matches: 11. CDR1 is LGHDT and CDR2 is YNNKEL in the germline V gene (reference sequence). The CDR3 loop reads CASRLTSGDLAEQFF. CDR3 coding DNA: TGTGCCAGCAGGCTGACTAGCGGGGACTTAGCGGAGCAGTTCTTC.

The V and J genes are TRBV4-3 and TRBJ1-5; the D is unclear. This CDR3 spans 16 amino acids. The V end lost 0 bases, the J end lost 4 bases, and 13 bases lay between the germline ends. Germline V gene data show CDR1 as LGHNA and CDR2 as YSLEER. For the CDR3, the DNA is TGCGCCAGCAGCCAAGATAGGGTCAGTCAGAATCAGCCCCAGCATTTT. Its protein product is CASSQDRVSQNQPQHF.